This T cell receptor beta chain was sequenced during a study of shared clonotypes between healthy human individuals. Study-wide results and caveats: Larger estimated richness was generally seen in naive subsets than in memory subsets.

In regard to this clone: Its target is unknown.

Germline V lookup: CDR1 MDHEN, CDR2 SYDVKM. The V gene end was trimmed by 5 bases and the J gene end by 1 base; junction bases not matched to a gene: 8. This CDR3 region has 15 residues. Here immunoSEQ multiplex PCR was the method, and the copy in TCRdb shows in-frame clones only, minus some. The sample includes about 1.5 million clones, approximately 96% of them seen just once. The rearrangement joins TRBV28 to TRBJ2-7, with TRBD2 identical over 7 bases. The receptor was isolated from a man between 25 and 39 years old in good health. The material sequenced was naive CD4+ T cells sorted from blood. Regarding subset: CD45RA+ positively selected. Written as DNA, the CDR3 is TGTGCCAGCAGTCTGGGGGGGACCCTTTCCTACGAGCAGTACTTC. Encoded protein: CASSLGGTLSYEQYF. Using reference TRBV28 and TRBJ2-7 for the parts outside the CDR3, the full variable domain is DVKVTQSSRYLVKRTGEKVFLECVQDMDHENMFWYRQDPGLGLRLIYFSYDVKMKEKGDIPEGYSVSREKKERFSLILESASTNQTSMYLCASSLGGTLSYEQYFGPGTRLTVT.